What follows are 18 T cell receptor beta chains derived from one specimen sequenced in a study of blood T cell repertoires in COVID-19. Produced via immunoSEQ multiplex PCR; TCRdb's table is partial and in-frame only. This table holds around 350,000 clones, approximately 86% found once. The sample consisted of peripheral blood. The receptor set was obtained from a human donor in a cohort sampled during active COVID-19.

The V and J genes are TRBV6-2 or TRBV6-3 and TRBJ2-7, with TRBD1 matching over 7 bases. V gave up 2 bases and J gave up 2 bases; unmatched junction bases: 3. Looked up from germline, CDR1 is MNHEY and CDR2 is SVGEGT. This CDR3 contains 14 residues. The CDR3 nucleotides read TGTGCCAGCAGTTACGGGGACAGTACCTACGAGCAGTACTTC. This encodes CASSYGDSTYEQYF.

The chain employs TRBV7-9 and TRBJ1-2; D is unresolved. CDR1 is SEHNR and CDR2 is FQNEAQ in the germline V gene (reference sequence). Trimming removed 2 bases from V and 6 bases from J, with 10 bases in between. The CDR3 length is 13 residues. CDR3: CASSLIISHGYTF. The CDR3 coding sequence is TGTGCCAGCAGCTTAATAATTTCCCATGGCTACACCTTC.

This clone was seen once. The V call is TRBV3-1 (or the pseudogene TRBV3-2), the J call TRBJ2-1; D possibly corresponds to TRBD2 (6 bases). The CDR3 totals 15 residues. V was cut by 4 bases and J by 15 bases, with 25 bases left in between. CDR1 and CDR2 from the germline V gene are LGHDT and YNNKEL (reference sequence). The DNA for the CDR3 is TGTGCCAGCAGCCCTTACCCCGGGAGCCAAGTTCCATGGTTCTTC. Translating it yields CASSPYPGSQVPWFF.

The chain uses TRBV10-2 and TRBJ1-2; D remains ambiguous. Trimming took off 3 bases at V and 4 bases at J, with 9 bases between the two ends. This CDR3 has 13 amino acids. CDR1 is WSHSY and CDR2 is SAAADI in the germline V gene. The CDR3: CASSDGGSYGYTF. As DNA, the CDR3 is TGCGCCAGCAGTGACGGAGGAAGCTATGGCTACACCTTC.

This clone was counted a few times. The chain has TRBV5-1 and TRBJ2-1; D is unclear. The CDR3 is made up of 14 amino acids. Germline V gives CDR1 SGHRS, CDR2 YFSETQ. V was pared by 4 bases and J by 5 bases, with 13 bases between. CDR3 nucleotides: TGCGCCAGCAGCCGAGCCGGCGGAGACAATGAGCAGTTCTTC. It yields the protein CASSRAGGDNEQFF.

V and J are TRBV4-1 and TRBJ1-5, with 11 bases fitting TRBD1. Germline V gene lookup returns CDR1 MGHRA and CDR2 YSYEKL. The junction had 6 bases not matched to a gene; V was cut back by 1 base and J by 1 base. This CDR3 is 18 amino acids long. The CDR3 loop is CASSQGDRGFMSNQPQHF. CDR3 nucleotide sequence: TGCGCCAGCAGCCAAGGGGACAGGGGGTTTATGAGCAATCAGCCCCAGCATTTT.

The V call is TRBV7-8, the J call TRBJ2-3, with TRBD1 matching over 8 bases. Germline V gives CDR1 SGHVS, CDR2 FQNEAQ. The V segment lost 1 base and the J segment 2 bases; nucleotides outside the gene matches: 5. This CDR3 is 16 amino acids long. The CDR3 protein is CASSLVTGADTDTQYF. The CDR3 region has the DNA TGTGCCAGCAGCTTAGTGACAGGGGCGGACACAGATACGCAGTATTTT.

This clone was picked up one time. The chain combines TRBV7-9 with TRBJ1-2; tentative D call: TRBD1 (5 bases). Looked up from germline, CDR1 is SEHNR and CDR2 is FQNEAQ (reference sequence). Trimming took 1 base from V and 4 from J, leaving 10 bases between them. This CDR3 has 14 residues. Written as DNA, the CDR3 is TGTGCCAGCAGCTTAGGGGCAGGGCCCTATGGCTACACCTTC. This gives the protein CASSLGAGPYGYTF.

J is TRBJ1-4 and V is TRBV10-2; TRBD1 agrees at 7 bases. Trimming removed 2 bases from V and 7 bases from J; junction bases left unmatched: 7. The CDR3 length is 15 residues. Germline V gives CDR1 WSHSY, CDR2 SAAADI. CDR3 in DNA: TGCGCCAGCAGTGAGCTCGGGCAGGGGGGTGAAAAACTGTTTTTT. Translation gives CASSELGQGGEKLFF.

This clone was recorded only once. V and J are TRBV7-8 and TRBJ1-5; unclear D gene. V was cut by 5 bases and J by 5 bases, with 25 bases left in between. Per germline, CDR1 SGHVS and CDR2 FQNEAQ. CDR3 length equals 18 residues. The CDR3 sequence is CASSPYTRRGAAYQPQHF. CDR3 nucleotide sequence: TGTGCCAGCAGCCCATACACCCGACGGGGTGCGGCGTATCAGCCCCAGCATTTT.

The chain links TRBV4-1 to TRBJ2-7; 9 bases align to TRBD1. The CDR3 spans 13 residues. Germline V gene lookup returns CDR1 MGHRA and CDR2 YSYEKL. The V gene end was trimmed by 2 bases and the J gene end by 5 bases; junction bases not matched to a gene: 1. For the CDR3, the DNA is TGCGCCAGCAGCCAAAACAGGGGGCACGAGCAGTACTTC. Translated: CASSQNRGHEQYF.

A single count supports this clone. The gene calls are TRBV4-1 and TRBJ2-2; TRBD2 might be the D (5 bases). The ends were cut back, 1 base at V and 6 bases at J, with 12 bases in the middle. CDR3 length: 15 residues. Germline CDR1 is MGHRA and CDR2 is YSYEKL. The CDR3 sequence: CASSQVAYGAGELFF. CDR3 DNA: TGCGCCAGCAGCCAAGTCGCATACGGGGCCGGGGAGCTGTTTTTT.

The chain is built from TRBV19 and TRBJ1-4, with a weak D call TRBD1 (5 bases). The CDR3 extends over 16 amino acids. Germline loops: CDR1 LNHDA, CDR2 SQIVND (reference sequence). V lost 2 bases to trimming and J lost 8 bases, with 18 bases between them. CDR3 residues: CASSISSQGLREKLFF. In DNA form, the CDR3 reads TGTGCCAGTAGTATAAGCTCCCAGGGCCTTCGGGAAAAACTGTTTTTT.

The V call is TRBV10-3, the J call TRBJ2-5, with 11 bases matching TRBD1. Trimming took 4 bases from V and 6 from J; bases not matched to a gene: 16. The CDR3 is 18 amino acids. In germline, CDR1 is ENHRY, CDR2 SYGVKD. The CDR3 nucleotides are TGTGCCATCAGTGCGGACAGGGGGCGGCTAGCGGGAATGAAGACCCAGTACTTC. Translation gives CAISADRGRLAGMKTQYF.

The chain carries TRBV7-3 and TRBJ1-1, with 8 bases lining up with TRBD1. The germline V gene encodes CDR1 SGHTA and CDR2 FQGTGA. V lost 5 bases to trimming and J lost 4 bases; unmatched junction nucleotides: 12. The CDR3 totals 16 residues. The CDR3 DNA sequence: TGTGCCAGCAGCCCGGGAGGACAGGGTTTGAGCACTGAAGCTTTCTTT. Translating it yields CASSPGGQGLSTEAFF. Together with reference TRBV7-3 and TRBJ1-1, the CDR3 gives the full variable domain: GAGVSQTPSNKVTEKGKYVELRCDPISGHTALYWYRQSLGQGPEFLIYFQGTGAADDSGLPNDRFFAVRPEGSVSTLKIQRTERGDSAVYLCASSPGGQGLSTEAFFGQGTRLTVV.

V is TRBV10-3 and J is TRBJ2-1; no firm D call. V gave up 4 bases and J gave up 10 bases, with 20 bases separating them. CDR3 length: 15 residues. Germline lookup yields CDR1 ENHRY and CDR2 SYGVKD. CDR3 in DNA: TGTGCCATCAGTGCCCATAGTAGTGCATCCAACGAGCAGTTCTTC. Its protein is CAISAHSSASNEQFF.

The V gene is TRBV5-5, the J gene TRBJ2-3; D is unresolved. Trimming left V 2 bases short and J 8 bases short, with 12 bases between. CDR3 length: 13 amino acids. Per germline, CDR1 SGHKS and CDR2 YYEKEE (reference sequence). The CDR3 here is CASSFSASGTQYF. The CDR3 DNA reads TGTGCCAGCAGCTTTTCCGCGTCGGGTACGCAGTATTTT.

This chain uses TRBV30 with TRBJ2-1; TRBD2 matches 7 bases. CDR1 is GTSNPN, CDR2 SVGIG, per germline (reference sequence). The CDR3 is made up of 15 amino acids. V lost 1 base to trimming and J lost 3 bases; unmatched junction nucleotides: 6. The CDR3 sequence is CAWSGGSGGYNEQFF. Written as DNA, the CDR3 is TGTGCCTGGAGTGGGGGGTCGGGGGGCTACAATGAGCAGTTCTTC.